These 28 T cell receptor beta chains came from one sample sequenced in a study of blood T cell repertoires in COVID-19. Sequencing was performed with immunoSEQ multiplex PCR; in TCRdb, only in-frame clones are kept and a portion is missing. Of some 60,000 clones in the sample, around 83% were seen once. The sequenced sample consisted of peripheral blood. The receptor set was obtained from a man in his forties or fifties with COVID-19, enrolled during active disease.

The chain joins TRBV7-2 to TRBJ2-7; 7 nucleotides align to TRBD1. Unmatched junction bases numbered 13, after V lost 5 bases and J lost 6 bases. Germline CDR1 and CDR2: SGHTA and FQGNSA. This CDR3 is 15 amino acids long. The CDR3: CASSTRARDSIEQYF. CDR3 bases: TGTGCCAGCAGCACTCGCGCCCGGGACAGCATCGAGCAGTACTTC.

The rearrangement joins TRBV2 to TRBJ2-5; TRBD1 aligns across 8 bases. The V gene's germline CDR1 is SNHLY and CDR2 FYNNEI. The CDR3 is 14 amino acids. Losses at the gene ends were 7 bases for V and 7 bases for J; bases not matched to a gene: 11. The CDR3 protein is CASTRQGIGGTQYF. For the CDR3, the DNA is TGTGCCAGCACTCGACAGGGGATTGGAGGGACCCAGTACTTC.

V usage is TRBV6-1 and J usage is TRBJ1-1; D is unclear. This CDR3 has 15 residues. Between the trimmed V and J ends, which lost 1 base and 6 bases, there was a span of 15 bases. Per the germline V gene, CDR1 is MNHNS and CDR2 is SASEGT. In DNA, the CDR3 is TGTGCCAGCAGTGAAGAACGTATACGGAGGCCTGAAGCTTTCTTT. The encoded protein is CASSEERIRRPEAFF.

The chain links TRBV2 to TRBJ2-1, with D possibly matching TRBD2 (5 bases). CDR1 SNHLY and CDR2 FYNNEI come from the germline V gene. Trimming took 5 bases from V and 5 from J, leaving 7 bases between them. The CDR3 sequence is 12 residues long. Written as DNA, the CDR3 is TGTGCCAGCAGTACCGGGAACAATGAGCAGTTCTTC. As protein: CASSTGNNEQFF.

The chain carries TRBV20-1 and TRBJ2-7, with 7 bases identical to TRBD1. The CDR3 loop spans 14 amino acids. CDR1 is DFQATT and CDR2 is SNEGSKA in the germline V gene (reference sequence). V lost 4 bases to trimming and J lost 0 bases; unmatched junction nucleotides: 6. CDR3 residues: CSAIEGTVSYEQYF. CDR3 sequence (DNA): TGCAGTGCTATTGAAGGGACAGTCTCCTACGAGCAGTACTTC.

The chain is built from TRBV24-1 and TRBJ2-1, with 9 nucleotides matching TRBD2. The germline gives CDR1 KGHDR, CDR2 SFDVKD. V shed 5 bases, J shed 7 bases, and the junction held 14 bases outside the gene matches. The CDR3 length is 17 residues. The CDR3 bases are TGTGCCACCAGTGCCGCCGCGGGGAGCGGGAGGAATAATGAGCAGTTCTTC. Translation gives CATSAAAGSGRNNEQFF.

This clone was detected only a few times. V and J are TRBV6-4 and TRBJ2-5; D is unclear. Trimming removed 6 bases at V and 4 bases at J, with 12 bases between. This CDR3 has 13 residues. The V gene's germline CDR1 is MRHNA and CDR2 SNTAGT. CDR3 amino acids: CASSQLRGETQYF. CDR3 sequence (DNA): TGTGCCAGCAGCCAACTCCGAGGAGAGACCCAGTACTTC.

CDR3 protein: CASRWGVDSNQPQHF. CDR3 nucleotides: TGTGCCAGCAGATGGGGCGTAGATAGCAATCAGCCCCAGCATTTT. The rearrangement links TRBV27 to TRBJ1-5, with D tentatively TRBD1 (5 bases). The CDR3 is 15 residues long. Germline values: CDR1 MNHEY, CDR2 SMNVEV (reference sequence). V lost 6 bases and J 0 bases, leaving 12 bases between the germline ends.

This chain's CDR3 is CASTRDRSSYNEQFF. The CDR3, as DNA: TGTGCCAGCACCAGGGACAGAAGCTCCTACAATGAGCAGTTCTTC. This chain links TRBV9 with TRBJ2-1, with 7 bases fitting TRBD1. Germline V gene lookup returns CDR1 SGDLS and CDR2 YYNGEE. The CDR3 is 15 residues long. Trimming cost V 6 bases and J 0 bases; bases outside gene matches: 6.

The chain uses TRBV28 and TRBJ1-2, with TRBD1 matching 8 bases. The germline V gene has CDR1 MDHEN and CDR2 SYDVKM. Trimming removed 4 bases from V and 5 bases from J; junction bases left unmatched: 3. This CDR3 contains 13 residues. CDR3 bases: TGTGCCAGCAGTTCGGACAGGGTATATGGCTACACCTTC. It yields the protein CASSSDRVYGYTF.

The rearrangement joins TRBV14 to TRBJ1-6; unclear D gene. V gave up 0 bases and J gave up 6 bases, with 15 bases separating them. Germline CDR1 reads SGHDN; CDR2 reads FVKESK. CDR3 length: 17 amino acids. CDR3 bases: TGTGCCAGCAGCCAAGATCGAGGTCCTGGCCCTAATTCACCCCTCCACTTT. Translated, it gives CASSQDRGPGPNSPLHF.

This clone was seen a single time. This chain joins TRBV5-4 and TRBJ1-1; 7 positions agree with TRBD1. With 1 base clipped from V and 7 bases from J, the junction kept 4 bases outside the gene matches. The CDR3 has 13 residues. CDR1 is SGHNT and CDR2 is YYREEE in the germline V gene (reference sequence). CDR3 nucleotide sequence: TGTGCCAGCAGCTTGTATCAGGGGGGTGAAGCTTTCTTT. It is translated as CASSLYQGGEAFF.

The chain carries TRBV29-1 and TRBJ2-4; a weak D match, TRBD2 (6 bases). The V end was cut by 4 bases, the J end by 6 bases, with 10 bases between. This CDR3 is built from 12 residues. Germline loops: CDR1 SQVTM, CDR2 ANQGSEA. This chain's CDR3 is CSVVGGSNIQYF. CDR3 nucleotides: TGCAGCGTTGTTGGAGGGTCAAACATTCAGTACTTC.

V gene TRBV6-2 or TRBV6-3 combines with J gene TRBJ2-2; TRBD2 aligns across 8 bases. Germline CDR1 MNHEY, CDR2 SVGEGT. This CDR3 has 17 residues. V was pared by 2 bases and J by 4 bases, with 9 bases of the junction left unmatched. The CDR3 DNA reads TGTGCCAGCAGTTACCCCTCAGCGGGAGTCGGCACCGGGGAGCTGTTTTTT. This gives the protein CASSYPSAGVGTGELFF.

This chain uses TRBV6-1 with TRBJ1-2, with a tentative D call TRBD1 (5 bases). V lost 2 bases, J lost 5 bases, and 15 bases lay in between. The germline gives CDR1 MNHNS, CDR2 SASEGT. The CDR3 extends over 15 amino acids. The CDR3 DNA reads as TGTGCCAGCAGTGAAACGACAGCAGCCACATATGGCTACACCTTC. Translation: CASSETTAATYGYTF.

The genes are TRBV5-1 and TRBJ2-7, with TRBD2 matching 13 bases. With V trimmed by 0 bases and J by 4 bases, 1 base remained unmatched. The CDR3 loop spans 15 amino acids. In germline, CDR1 is SGHRS, CDR2 YFSETQ. The CDR3 DNA reads as TGCGCCAGCAGCTTGGGACTAGCGGGAGGATACGAGCAGTACTTC. Its translation is CASSLGLAGGYEQYF.

The chain joins TRBV29-1 to TRBJ2-3; D is perhaps TRBD1 (7 bases). Germline assignment: CDR1 SQVTM and CDR2 ANQGSEA. Trimming removed 7 bases from V and 0 bases from J, with 14 bases in between. The length of the CDR3 is 14 residues. The CDR3 DNA reads as TGCAGCGGGGCGGGACAGACTAGCACAGATACGCAGTATTTT. Translation: CSGAGQTSTDTQYF.

The gene calls are TRBV30 and TRBJ1-5, with no clear D. V gave up 2 bases and J gave up 4 bases, with 9 bases separating them. Germline V lookup: CDR1 GTSNPN, CDR2 SVGIG (reference sequence). CDR3 length: 13 amino acids. The CDR3 loop reads CAWSRHVNQPQHF. CDR3 nucleotide sequence: TGTGCCTGGAGTCGACACGTGAATCAGCCCCAGCATTTT. Full variable domain (rest looked up from reference TRBV30 and TRBJ1-5): SQTIHQWPATLVQPVGSPLSLECTVEGTSNPNLYWYRQAAGRGLQLLFYSVGIGQISSEVPQNLSASRPQDRQFILSSKKLLLSDSGFYLCAWSRHVNQPQHFGDGTRLSIL.

The chain has TRBV19 and TRBJ2-3; 9 bases are a match to TRBD1. Germline V CDR1 and CDR2: LNHDA, SQIVND (reference sequence). There are 16 residues in the CDR3. The V segment lost 5 bases and the J segment 2 bases; nucleotides outside the gene matches: 8. The CDR3 bases are TGTGCCAGTAGTGTGACAGGGGGGGGCTACACAGATACGCAGTATTTT. Its translation: CASSVTGGGYTDTQYF.

This clone came up once. The chain combines TRBV9 with TRBJ2-1, with a weak D call TRBD2 (6 bases). Germline V CDR1 and CDR2: SGDLS, YYNGEE. With 3 bases removed from V and 0 bases from J, the gap between germline ends came to 13 bases. The CDR3 is 16 amino acids. The CDR3 DNA sequence: TGTGCCAGCAGCGAGGGAGCGGGCGGCTCCTACAATGAGCAGTTCTTC. Translating gives CASSEGAGGSYNEQFF.

The chain combines TRBV15 with TRBJ2-7, with D uncertain. Per germline, CDR1 LNHNV and CDR2 YYDKDF (reference sequence). This CDR3 has 14 residues. V lost 1 base and J lost 0, with 7 bases in between. CDR3 sequence: CATSRGGTSYEQYF. The CDR3 DNA reads as TGTGCCACCAGCAGAGGCGGAACCTCCTACGAGCAGTACTTC.

The chain is built from TRBV28 and TRBJ2-7; 16 bases align to TRBD2. Germline V gene lookup returns CDR1 MDHEN and CDR2 SYDVKM. The CDR3 runs to 18 residues. The junction had 11 bases not matched to a gene; V was cut back by 8 bases and J by 1 base. The CDR3 DNA reads TGTGCCAGCGAGGGGGCTGGGACTAGCGGGAGGGCTTCCTACGAGCAGTACTTC. It translates to CASEGAGTSGRASYEQYF.

A single count supports this clone. The chain links TRBV6-2 or TRBV6-3 to TRBJ2-3; maybe TRBD2 (5 bases). The CDR3 length is 14 residues. V was clipped by 0 bases and J by 3 bases, with 7 bases between them. Germline CDR1 reads MNHEY; CDR2 reads SVGEGT. The chain's CDR3 is CASSYSTGTDTQYF. The CDR3 coding sequence is TGTGCCAGCAGTTACTCGACGGGGACAGATACGCAGTATTTT.

The V call is TRBV11-3, the J call TRBJ2-2; 7 nucleotides agree with TRBD2. V shed 5 bases and J 6 bases; nucleotides not matched to a gene: 6. From germline, CDR1 is SGHNT and CDR2 YENEEA. The CDR3 is 14 residues long. Written as DNA, the CDR3 is TGTGCCAGCAGCCCTAGTGGGGGGGCCGGGGAGCTGTTTTTT. Encoded protein: CASSPSGGAGELFF.

This clone was counted a single time. This rearrangement joins TRBV19 to TRBJ2-1, with D possibly TRBD2 on 5 matching bases. The CDR3 has 13 amino acids. Per the germline V gene, CDR1 is LNHDA and CDR2 is SQIVND (reference sequence). V lost 1 base, J lost 8 bases, and 9 bases lay in between. The CDR3: CASSIVRRDEQFF. The DNA of the CDR3 is TGTGCCAGTAGTATAGTAAGGCGGGATGAGCAGTTCTTC.

The chain has TRBV19 and TRBJ1-2; 7 positions agree with TRBD1. This CDR3 region has 13 residues. The J segment lost 6 bases and the V segment lost 4 bases, leaving 5 bases of the junction unmatched. Germline V gene sequence: CDR1 LNHDA, CDR2 SQIVND (reference sequence). This CDR3 is CASSTGQGDGYTF. The CDR3 DNA follows: TGTGCCAGTAGTACCGGTCAGGGGGATGGCTACACCTTC.

The chain joins TRBV28 to TRBJ2-5, with D tentatively TRBD2 (7 bases). The CDR3 has 13 amino acids. Germline V lookup: CDR1 MDHEN, CDR2 SYDVKM. V dropped 5 bases and J dropped 7 bases, with 14 bases sitting between them. CDR3 residues: CASSGGGRGTQYF. CDR3 sequence (DNA): TGTGCCAGCAGTGGGGGGGGCCGAGGGACCCAGTACTTC.

V usage is TRBV7-2 and J usage is TRBJ1-2, with 7 bases aligning to TRBD1. V gave up 4 bases and J gave up 7 bases; unmatched junction bases: 6. This CDR3 region has 13 residues. The germline gives CDR1 SGHTA, CDR2 FQGNSA. CDR3: CASSSRQGGGYTF. CDR3 coding DNA: TGTGCCAGCAGCTCCAGACAGGGCGGTGGCTACACCTTC.